This T cell receptor (beta chain) was observed in a study of blood T cell repertoires in COVID-19. Here immunoSEQ multiplex PCR was the method, and the copy in TCRdb shows in-frame clones only, minus some. The sample lists 350,000 or so clones, 88% occurring once. Looked up from germline, CDR1 is SNHLY and CDR2 is FYNNEI. CDR3 length equals 14 residues. V lost 6 bases to trimming and J lost 3 bases; unmatched junction nucleotides: 5. Sequencing was performed on PBMCs or T cells enriched from blood (not recorded which). The sequence was obtained from a woman in her twenties or thirties who had been exposed to COVID-19. V gene TRBV2 combines with J gene TRBJ2-3; 8 bases line up with TRBD1. The CDR3 here is CASSQGAWTDTQYF. The CDR3 DNA follows: TGTGCCAGCAGCCAGGGGGCGTGGACAGATACGCAGTATTTT.